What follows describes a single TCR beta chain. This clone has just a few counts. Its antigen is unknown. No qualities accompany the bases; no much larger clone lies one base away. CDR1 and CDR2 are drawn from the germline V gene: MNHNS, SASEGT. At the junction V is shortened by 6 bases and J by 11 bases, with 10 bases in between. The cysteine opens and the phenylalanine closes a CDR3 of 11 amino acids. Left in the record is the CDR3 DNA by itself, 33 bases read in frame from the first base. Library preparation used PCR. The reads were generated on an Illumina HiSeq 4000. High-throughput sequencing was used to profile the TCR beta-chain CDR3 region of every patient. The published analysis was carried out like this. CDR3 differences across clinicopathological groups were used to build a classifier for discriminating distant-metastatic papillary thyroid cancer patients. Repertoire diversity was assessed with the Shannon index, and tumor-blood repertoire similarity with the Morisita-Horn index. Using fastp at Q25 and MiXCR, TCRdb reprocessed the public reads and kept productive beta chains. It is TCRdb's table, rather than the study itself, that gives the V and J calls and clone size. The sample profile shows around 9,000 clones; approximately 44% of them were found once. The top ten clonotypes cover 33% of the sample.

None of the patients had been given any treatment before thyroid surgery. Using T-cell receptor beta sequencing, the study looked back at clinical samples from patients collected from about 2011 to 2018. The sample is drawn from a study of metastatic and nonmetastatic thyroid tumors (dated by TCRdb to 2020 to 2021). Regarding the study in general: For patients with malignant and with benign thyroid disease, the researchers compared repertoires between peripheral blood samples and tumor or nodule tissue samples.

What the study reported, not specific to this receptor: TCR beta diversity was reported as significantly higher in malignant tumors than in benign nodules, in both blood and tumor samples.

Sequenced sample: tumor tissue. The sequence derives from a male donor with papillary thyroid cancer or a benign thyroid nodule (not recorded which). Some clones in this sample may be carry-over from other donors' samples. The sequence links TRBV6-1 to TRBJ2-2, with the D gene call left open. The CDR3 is CASRIGVELFF. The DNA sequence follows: TGTGCCAGCAGAATAGGCGTTGAGCTGTTTTTT.